The T cell receptor beta chain under discussion was sequenced for a study of CD8+CD57+ T cells in acquired aplastic anemia. Turning to the study itself: Quantities of DNA derived from sorted CD4+ and CD8+ cells averaged 3.2 ug.

The V end was cut by 3 bases, the J end by 14 bases, with 16 bases between. CDR3 size: 13 residues. TCR beta VDJ and CDR3 were profiled, and genomic DNA was the template. TCRdb redid the calling of the reads with MiXCR, one entry per CDR3 protein. The sample holds about 260,000 distinct CDR3 sequences; roughly 82% are singletons and the top ten take 40% to 50%. This clonotype was counted between two and nine times. Patients included in sequencing had previously demonstrated CD8+CD57+ cell expansion by flow cytometry. All patients were therapy-naive when blood was sampled. The receptor was isolated from a human donor with aplastic anemia. The specimen was sorted CD4+, CD8+, or CD8+CD57+ T cells (not recorded which) from PBMCs. V gene TRBV12-3 or TRBV12-4 combines with J gene TRBJ1-4, with D possibly being TRBD1 (5 bases). The DNA for the CDR3 is TGTGCCAGCAGTTTGGATCGACAGTTCCGTCTGTTTTTT. Amino acids: CASSLDRQFRLFF.